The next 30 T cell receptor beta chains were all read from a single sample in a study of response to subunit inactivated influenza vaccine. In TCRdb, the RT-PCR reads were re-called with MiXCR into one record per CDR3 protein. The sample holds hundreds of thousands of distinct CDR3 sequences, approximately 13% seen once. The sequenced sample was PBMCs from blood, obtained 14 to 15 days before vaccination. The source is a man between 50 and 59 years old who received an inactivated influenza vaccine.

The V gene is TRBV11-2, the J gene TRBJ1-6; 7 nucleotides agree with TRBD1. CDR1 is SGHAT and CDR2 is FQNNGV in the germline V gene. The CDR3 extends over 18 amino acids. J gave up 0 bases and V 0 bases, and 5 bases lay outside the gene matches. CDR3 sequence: CASSLEGQRSSYNSPLHF. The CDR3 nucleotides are TGTGCCAGCAGCTTAGAGGGACAGCGGAGCTCCTATAATTCACCCCTCCACTTT. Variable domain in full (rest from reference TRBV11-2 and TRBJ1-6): EAGVAQSPRYKIIEKRQSVAFWCNPISGHATLYWYQQILGQGPKLLIQFQNNGVVDDSQLPKDRFSAERLKGVDSTLKIQPAKLEDSAVYLCASSLEGQRSSYNSPLHFGNGTRLTVT.

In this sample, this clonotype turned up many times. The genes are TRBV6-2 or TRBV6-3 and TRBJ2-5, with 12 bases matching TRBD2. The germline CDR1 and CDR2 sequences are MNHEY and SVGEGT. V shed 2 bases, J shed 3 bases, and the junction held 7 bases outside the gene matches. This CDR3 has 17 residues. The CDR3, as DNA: TGTGCCAGCAGTTACCCTAGCGGGAGGGCCTGGGAAGAGACCCAGTACTTC. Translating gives CASSYPSGRAWEETQYF.

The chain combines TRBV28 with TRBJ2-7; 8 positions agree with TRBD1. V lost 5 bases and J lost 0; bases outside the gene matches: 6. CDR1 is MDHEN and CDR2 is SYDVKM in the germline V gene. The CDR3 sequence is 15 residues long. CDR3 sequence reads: CASSPGGPISYEQYF. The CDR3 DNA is TGTGCCAGCAGTCCAGGGGGCCCGATCTCCTACGAGCAGTACTTC.

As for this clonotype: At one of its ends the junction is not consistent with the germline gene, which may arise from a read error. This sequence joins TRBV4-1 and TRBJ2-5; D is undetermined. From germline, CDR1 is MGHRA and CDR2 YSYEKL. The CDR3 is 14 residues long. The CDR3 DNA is TGCGCCAGCAGCCAAGATCGAGGAGTAACACTTTCGGACTTC. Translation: CASSQDRGVTLSDF.

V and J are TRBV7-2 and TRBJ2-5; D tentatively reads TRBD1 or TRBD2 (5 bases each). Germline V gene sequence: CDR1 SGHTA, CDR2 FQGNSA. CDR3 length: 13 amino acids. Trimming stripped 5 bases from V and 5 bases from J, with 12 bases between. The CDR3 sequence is CASSPQGVETQYF. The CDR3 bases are TGTGCCAGCAGCCCCCAGGGAGTTGAGACCCAGTACTTC.

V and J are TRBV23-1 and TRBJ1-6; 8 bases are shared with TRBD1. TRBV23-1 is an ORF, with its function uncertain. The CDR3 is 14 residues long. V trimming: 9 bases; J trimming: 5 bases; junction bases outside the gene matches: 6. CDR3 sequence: CARGYRGDNSPLHF. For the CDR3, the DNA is TGCGCCAGAGGGTACAGGGGGGATAATTCACCCCTCCACTTT.

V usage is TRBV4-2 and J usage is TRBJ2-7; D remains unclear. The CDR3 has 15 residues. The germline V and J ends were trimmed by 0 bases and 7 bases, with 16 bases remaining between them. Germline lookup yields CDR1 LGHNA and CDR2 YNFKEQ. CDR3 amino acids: CASSQDWTAVGEQYF. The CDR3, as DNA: TGTGCCAGCAGCCAAGATTGGACCGCCGTGGGGGAGCAGTACTTC.

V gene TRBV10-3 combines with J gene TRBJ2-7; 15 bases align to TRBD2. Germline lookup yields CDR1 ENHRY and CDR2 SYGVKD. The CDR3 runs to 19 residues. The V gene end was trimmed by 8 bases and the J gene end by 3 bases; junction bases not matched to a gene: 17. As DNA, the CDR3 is TGTGCCATCGGAGCCTCGGGACTAGCGGGGGGCAAGCAGCTCTACGAGCAGTACTTC. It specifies CAIGASGLAGGKQLYEQYF.

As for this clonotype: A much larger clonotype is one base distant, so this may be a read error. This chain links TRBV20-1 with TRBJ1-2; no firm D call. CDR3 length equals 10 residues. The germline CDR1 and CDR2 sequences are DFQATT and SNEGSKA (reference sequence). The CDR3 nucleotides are TGCTGTGCTAGGACGACTGGCTACACCTTC. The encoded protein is CCARTTGYTF.

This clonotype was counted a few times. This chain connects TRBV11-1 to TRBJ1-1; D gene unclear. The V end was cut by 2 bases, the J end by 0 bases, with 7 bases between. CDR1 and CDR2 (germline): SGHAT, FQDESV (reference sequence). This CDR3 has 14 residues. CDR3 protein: CASSLKIVNTEAFF. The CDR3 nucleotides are TGTGCCAGCAGCTTAAAGATCGTGAACACTGAAGCTTTCTTT.

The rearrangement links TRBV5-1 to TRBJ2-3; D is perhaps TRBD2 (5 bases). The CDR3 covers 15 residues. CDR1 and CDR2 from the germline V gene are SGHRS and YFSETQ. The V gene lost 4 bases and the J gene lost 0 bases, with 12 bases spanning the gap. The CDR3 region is CASSPSSQSTDTQYF. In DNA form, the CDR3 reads TGCGCCAGCAGCCCCTCTAGCCAGAGCACAGATACGCAGTATTTT.

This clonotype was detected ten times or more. For the CDR3, the DNA is TGTGCCAGCAGCTTTGGCACCGTAAATCAGCCCCAGCATTTT. This gives the protein CASSFGTVNQPQHF. This sequence joins TRBV7-8 and TRBJ1-5; D is undetermined. V lost 3 bases and J lost 4, with 10 bases in between. The CDR3 is 14 residues long. CDR1 is SGHVS, CDR2 FQNEAQ, per germline.

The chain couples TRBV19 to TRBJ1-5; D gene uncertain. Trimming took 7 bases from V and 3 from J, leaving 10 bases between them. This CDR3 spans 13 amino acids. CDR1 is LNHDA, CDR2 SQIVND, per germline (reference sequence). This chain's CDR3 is CASKDVYNQPQHF. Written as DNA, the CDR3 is TGTGCCAGTAAGGACGTGTACAATCAGCCCCAGCATTTT.

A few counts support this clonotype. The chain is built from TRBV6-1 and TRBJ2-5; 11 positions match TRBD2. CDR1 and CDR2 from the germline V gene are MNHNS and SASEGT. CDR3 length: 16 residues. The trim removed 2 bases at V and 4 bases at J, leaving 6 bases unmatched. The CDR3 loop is CASSELLAGVGETQYF. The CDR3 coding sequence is TGTGCCAGCAGTGAATTACTAGCGGGAGTTGGAGAGACCCAGTACTTC.

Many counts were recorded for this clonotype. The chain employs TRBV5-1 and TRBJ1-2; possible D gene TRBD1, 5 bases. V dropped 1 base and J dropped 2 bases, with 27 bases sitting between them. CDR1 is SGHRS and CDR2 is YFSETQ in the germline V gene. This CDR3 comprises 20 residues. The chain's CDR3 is CASSLSRDGKQTRKNYGYTF. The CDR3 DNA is TGCGCCAGCAGCTTGTCCCGGGACGGGAAACAGACGCGAAAAAACTATGGCTACACCTTC.

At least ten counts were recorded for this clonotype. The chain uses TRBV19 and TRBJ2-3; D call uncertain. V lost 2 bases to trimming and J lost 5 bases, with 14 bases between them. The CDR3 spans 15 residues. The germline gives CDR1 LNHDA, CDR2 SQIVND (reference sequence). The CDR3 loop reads CASSILSLQGDTQYF. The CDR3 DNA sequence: TGTGCCAGTAGTATACTGAGTCTACAAGGAGATACGCAGTATTTT.

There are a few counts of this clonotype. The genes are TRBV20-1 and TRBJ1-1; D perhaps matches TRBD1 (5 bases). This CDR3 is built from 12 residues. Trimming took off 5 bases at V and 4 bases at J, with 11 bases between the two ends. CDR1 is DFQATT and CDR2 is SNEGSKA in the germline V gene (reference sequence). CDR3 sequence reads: CSAPGQGTEAFF. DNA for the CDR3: TGCAGTGCTCCCGGGCAGGGCACTGAAGCTTTCTTT.

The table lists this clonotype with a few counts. The CDR3: CASSLKTGGRQETQYF. Written as DNA, the CDR3 is TGTGCCAGCAGCTTGAAAACAGGGGGCCGCCAAGAGACCCAGTACTTC. The V call is TRBV5-5, the J call TRBJ2-5; 9 bases are shared with TRBD1. With V trimmed by 1 base and J by 1 base, 5 bases remained unmatched. CDR1 and CDR2 (germline): SGHKS, YYEKEE (reference sequence). The length of the CDR3 is 16 residues.

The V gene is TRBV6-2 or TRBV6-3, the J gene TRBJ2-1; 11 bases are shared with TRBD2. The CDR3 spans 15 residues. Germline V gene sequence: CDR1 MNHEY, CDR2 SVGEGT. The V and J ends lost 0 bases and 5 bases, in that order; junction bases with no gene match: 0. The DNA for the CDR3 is TGTGCCAGCAGTTACTCGGGACTAGCGGACAATGAGCAGTTCTTC. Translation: CASSYSGLADNEQFF.

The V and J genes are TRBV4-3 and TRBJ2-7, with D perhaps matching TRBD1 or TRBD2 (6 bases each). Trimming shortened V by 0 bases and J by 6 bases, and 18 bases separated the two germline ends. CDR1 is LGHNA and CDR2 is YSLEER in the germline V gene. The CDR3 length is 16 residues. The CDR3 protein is CASSQEVGGIVSEQYF. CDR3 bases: TGCGCCAGCAGCCAAGAGGTGGGGGGCATAGTCTCCGAGCAGTACTTC.

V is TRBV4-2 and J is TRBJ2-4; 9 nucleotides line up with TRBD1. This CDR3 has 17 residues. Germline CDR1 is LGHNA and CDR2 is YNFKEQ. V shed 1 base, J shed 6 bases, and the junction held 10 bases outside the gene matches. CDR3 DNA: TGTGCCAGCAGCCAAGGGCTAGCCTTGGGACAGGGAAACATTCAGTACTTC. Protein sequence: CASSQGLALGQGNIQYF.

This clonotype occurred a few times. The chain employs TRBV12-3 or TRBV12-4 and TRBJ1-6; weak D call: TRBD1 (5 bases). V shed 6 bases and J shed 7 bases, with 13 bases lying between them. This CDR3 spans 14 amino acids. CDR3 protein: CASRAGWVNSPLHF. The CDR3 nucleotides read TGTGCCAGCAGGGCAGGGTGGGTGAATTCACCCCTCCACTTT.

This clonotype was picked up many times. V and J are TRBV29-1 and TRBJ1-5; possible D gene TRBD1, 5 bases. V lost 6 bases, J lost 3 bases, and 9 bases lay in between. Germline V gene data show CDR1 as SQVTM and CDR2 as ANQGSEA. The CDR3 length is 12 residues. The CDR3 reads CSVGQFNQPQHF. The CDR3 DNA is TGCAGCGTAGGACAATTCAATCAGCCCCAGCATTTT.

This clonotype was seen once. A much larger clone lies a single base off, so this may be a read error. In DNA, the CDR3 is TGTGCCAGCAGCCCGGGGACAGGACTAGCCGACAATGAGCAGTTCTTC. Translated, it gives CASSPGTGLADNEQFF. The rearrangement uses TRBV7-8 and TRBJ2-1, with D tentatively TRBD1 or TRBD2 (8 bases each). The germline V and J ends were trimmed by 5 bases and 5 bases, with 19 bases remaining between them. Germline V gene data show CDR1 as SGHVS and CDR2 as FQNEAQ. This CDR3 spans 16 amino acids.

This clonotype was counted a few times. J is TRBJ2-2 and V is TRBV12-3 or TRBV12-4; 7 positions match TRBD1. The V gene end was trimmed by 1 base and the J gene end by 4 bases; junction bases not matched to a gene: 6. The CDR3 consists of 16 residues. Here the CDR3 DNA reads TGTGCCAGCAGTTTAGTAGGTCCAGGGGGCACCGGGGAGCTGTTTTTT. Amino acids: CASSLVGPGGTGELFF.

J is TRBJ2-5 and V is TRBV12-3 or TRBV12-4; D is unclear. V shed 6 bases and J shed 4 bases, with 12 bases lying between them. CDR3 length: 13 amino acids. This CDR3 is CASRAFLRETQYF. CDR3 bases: TGTGCCAGCAGAGCCTTTTTGCGAGAGACCCAGTACTTC.

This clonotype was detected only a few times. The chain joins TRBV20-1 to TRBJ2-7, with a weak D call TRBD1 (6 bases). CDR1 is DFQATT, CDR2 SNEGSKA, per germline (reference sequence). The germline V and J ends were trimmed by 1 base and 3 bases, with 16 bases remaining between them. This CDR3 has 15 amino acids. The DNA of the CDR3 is TGCAGTGCTAGAGCCCCGAGGGGGTACGGCTACGAGCAGTACTTC. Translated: CSARAPRGYGYEQYF.

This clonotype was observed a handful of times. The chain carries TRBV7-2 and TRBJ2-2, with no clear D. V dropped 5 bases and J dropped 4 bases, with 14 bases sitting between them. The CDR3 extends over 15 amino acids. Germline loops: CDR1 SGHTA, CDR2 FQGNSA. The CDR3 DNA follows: TGTGCCAGCAGCCCAACAGCCTGGGTCACCGGGGAGCTGTTTTTT. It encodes CASSPTAWVTGELFF.

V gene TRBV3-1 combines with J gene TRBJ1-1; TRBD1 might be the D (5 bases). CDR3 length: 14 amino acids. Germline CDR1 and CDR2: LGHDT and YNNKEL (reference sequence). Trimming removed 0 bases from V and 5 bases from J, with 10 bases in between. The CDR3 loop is CASSQEFRATEAFF. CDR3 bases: TGTGCCAGCAGCCAAGAGTTCAGGGCGACTGAAGCTTTCTTT.

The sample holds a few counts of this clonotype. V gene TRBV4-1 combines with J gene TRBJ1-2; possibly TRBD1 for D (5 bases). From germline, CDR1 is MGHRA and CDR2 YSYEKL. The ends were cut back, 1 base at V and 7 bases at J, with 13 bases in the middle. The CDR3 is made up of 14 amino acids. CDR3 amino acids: CASSQGGGSLGYTF. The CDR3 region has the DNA TGCGCCAGCAGCCAAGGCGGGGGGTCTCTTGGCTACACCTTC.